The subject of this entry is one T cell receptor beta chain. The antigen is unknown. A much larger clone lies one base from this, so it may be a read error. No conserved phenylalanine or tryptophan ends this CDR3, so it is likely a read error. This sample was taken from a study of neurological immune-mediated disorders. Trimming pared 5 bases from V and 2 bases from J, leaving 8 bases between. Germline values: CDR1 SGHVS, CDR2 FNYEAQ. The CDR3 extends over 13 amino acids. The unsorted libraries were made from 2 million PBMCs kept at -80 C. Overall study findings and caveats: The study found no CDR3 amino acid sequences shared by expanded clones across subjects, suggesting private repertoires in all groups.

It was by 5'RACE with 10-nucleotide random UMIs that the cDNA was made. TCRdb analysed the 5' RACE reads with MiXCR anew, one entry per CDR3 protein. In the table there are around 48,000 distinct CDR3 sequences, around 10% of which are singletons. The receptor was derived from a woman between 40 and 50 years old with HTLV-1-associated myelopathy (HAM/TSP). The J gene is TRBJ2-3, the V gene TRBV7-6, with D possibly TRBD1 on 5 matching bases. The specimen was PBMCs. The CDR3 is CASSLTATDTQYY. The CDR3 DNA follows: TGTGCCAGCAGCCTGACAGCCACAGATACGCAGTATTAT.